These 19 T cell receptor beta chains were sequenced from one sample in a study of vaccination and CD4 T cells after COVID-19. Treatment: approximately 9-day PBMC culture with coronavirus spike peptide pools or control peptides (ViraFEST assay). Cultured CD4+ T-cell DNA underwent Oncomine TCR Beta short-read sequencing. One entry per CDR3 protein results from TCRdb running MiXCR on the PCR reads. The sample contains over 15,000 distinct CDR3 sequences, 45% to 65% of which appear only once. No antigen is known for these receptors. Input material: CD4+ T cells from blood, cultured in vitro. The receptors were gathered from a human donor who had recovered from COVID-19.

The chain has TRBV12-3 or TRBV12-4 and TRBJ1-3, with 8 bases aligning to TRBD1. V trimming: 3 bases; J trimming: 3 bases; junction bases outside the gene matches: 10. The CDR3 is 17 amino acids. In DNA form, the CDR3 reads TGTGCCAGCAGTTTTTCCTCAGGGGGCTTAGGTGGAAACACCATATATTTT. It yields the protein CASSFSSGGLGGNTIYF.

This clonotype appeared once. The chain is built from TRBV7-2 and TRBJ2-5; 10 nucleotides align to TRBD2. Germline V gene sequence: CDR1 SGHTA, CDR2 FQGNSA. V shed 3 bases, J shed 5 bases, and the junction held 12 bases outside the gene matches. This CDR3 contains 17 residues. CDR3: CASSFGSGLAGVETQYF. The DNA of the CDR3 is TGTGCCAGCAGCTTTGGTTCTGGCCTAGCGGGAGTGGAGACCCAGTACTTC.

The chain has TRBV5-1 and TRBJ1-1; a weak D match, TRBD1 (5 bases). This CDR3 contains 14 residues. Germline CDR1 SGHRS, CDR2 YFSETQ. V lost 6 bases and J 0 bases, leaving 12 bases between the germline ends. The CDR3 is CASKGTAMNTEAFF. CDR3 nucleotide sequence: TGCGCCAGCAAGGGGACCGCAATGAACACTGAAGCTTTCTTT.

This clonotype showed up just once. The chain combines TRBV19 with TRBJ1-5, with 10 nucleotides matching TRBD1. This CDR3 is built from 15 residues. CDR1 is LNHDA, CDR2 SQIVND, per germline (reference sequence). The V and J ends lost 6 bases and 2 bases, in that order; junction bases with no gene match: 4. The CDR3: CASRGQGMGNQPQHF. CDR3 in DNA: TGTGCCAGTAGGGGACAGGGGATGGGCAATCAGCCCCAGCATTTT.

This chain uses TRBV10-1 with TRBJ2-4; D could derive from TRBD1 or TRBD2 (5 bases each). Trimming stripped 1 base from V and 2 bases from J, with 21 bases between. This CDR3 has 19 residues. Germline V gene lookup returns CDR1 WNHNN and CDR2 SYGVQD (reference sequence). The CDR3 nucleotides read TGCGCCAGCAGTGAGTACCCCGGGACGGACTTTACATCCAAAAACATTCAGTACTTC. Translating it yields CASSEYPGTDFTSKNIQYF.

The V call is TRBV6-2 or TRBV6-3, the J call TRBJ1-1, with TRBD1 matching over 7 bases. V was clipped by 2 bases and J by 6 bases; unmatched bases: 6. The V gene's germline CDR1 is MNHEY and CDR2 SVGEGT. The CDR3 is 14 residues long. In DNA form, the CDR3 reads TGTGCCAGCAGTTACAAAATCGACAGGGCTGAAGCTTTCTTT. This sequence encodes CASSYKIDRAEAFF.

The chain has TRBV20-1 and TRBJ1-4; a weak D match, TRBD1 (5 bases). The V end lost 3 bases, the J end lost 4 bases, and 6 bases lay between the germline ends. Per germline, CDR1 DFQATT and CDR2 SNEGSKA (reference sequence). CDR3 length equals 12 residues. CDR3 sequence reads: CSARGLNEKLFF. In nucleotides, the CDR3 is TGCAGTGCTAGGGGGCTTAATGAAAAACTGTTTTTT.

V and J are TRBV20-1 and TRBJ1-4, with no clear D. Trimming removed 4 bases at V and 0 bases at J, with 15 bases between. The CDR3 has 16 amino acids. Germline CDR1 DFQATT, CDR2 SNEGSKA (reference sequence). CDR3 sequence reads: CSANPGGRATNEKLFF. Written as DNA, the CDR3 is TGCAGTGCTAACCCAGGCGGGCGTGCAACTAATGAAAAACTGTTTTTT.

The chain is built from TRBV7-6 and TRBJ2-3; 12 bases fit TRBD2. Germline V gene lookup returns CDR1 SGHVS and CDR2 FNYEAQ. J was trimmed by 5 bases and V by 0 bases; bases with no gene match: 6. This CDR3 region has 17 residues. The CDR3 spells CASSLALGLAGRDTQYF. The CDR3 nucleotides read TGTGCCAGCAGCTTAGCCTTAGGACTAGCGGGAAGAGATACGCAGTATTTT.

Points on this clonotype: At one boundary the junction diverges from the germline segment, which might be a read error. V usage is TRBV12-3 or TRBV12-4 and J usage is TRBJ1-2; D is undetermined. The CDR3 has 13 residues. For the CDR3, the DNA is TGTGCCAGCAGTTTAGCCTCCCAGGTGGCCCCTCACTTC. It is translated as CASSLASQVAPHF.

This clonotype turned up a few times. V usage is TRBV27 and J usage is TRBJ1-5; perhaps TRBD1 as D (6 bases). There are 13 residues in the CDR3. Trimming pared 5 bases from V and 11 bases from J, leaving 16 bases between. CDR1 MNHEY and CDR2 SMNVEV come from the germline V gene (reference sequence). CDR3 amino acids: CASSKTGGQAQHF. In DNA form, the CDR3 reads TGTGCCAGCAGTAAAACGGGGGGCCAGGCCCAGCATTTT.

The gene calls are TRBV15 and TRBJ2-1, with a weak D call TRBD2 (5 bases). This CDR3 has 15 residues. The germline CDR1 and CDR2 sequences are LNHNV and YYDKDF (reference sequence). V was clipped by 0 bases and J by 9 bases, with 15 bases between them. Written as DNA, the CDR3 is TGTGCCACCAGCAGAGATCAAGGTAGCGCTAGTGAGCAGTTCTTC. This translates into CATSRDQGSASEQFF.

This clonotype was detected only a few times. The chain recombines TRBV7-6 with TRBJ2-1; tentatively, D is TRBD2 (6 bases). The V and J ends lost 5 bases and 10 bases respectively, with 9 bases between them. The CDR3 is made up of 11 amino acids. Germline V gene data show CDR1 as SGHVS and CDR2 as FNYEAQ. CDR3 sequence reads: CASSPGLEQFF. CDR3 nucleotides: TGTGCCAGCAGCCCAGGACTAGAGCAGTTCTTC. Looking up the rest from reference TRBV7-6 and TRBJ2-1 gives the full variable domain: GAGVSQSPRYKVTKRGQDVALRCDPISGHVSLYWYRQALGQGPEFLTYFNYEAQQDKSGLPNDRFSAERPEGSISTLTIQRTEQRDSAMYRCASSPGLEQFFGPGTRLTVL.

The chain is built from TRBV30 and TRBJ2-5; the match to TRBD2 covers 7 bases. The CDR3 totals 13 residues. Germline V gene data show CDR1 as GTSNPN and CDR2 as SVGIG (reference sequence). Trimming cost V 0 bases and J 9 bases; bases outside gene matches: 7. CDR3 loop: CAWSVQNSGAQYF. In DNA form, the CDR3 reads TGTGCCTGGAGTGTACAGAACAGCGGGGCCCAGTACTTC.

As concerns this clonotype: The junction differs from germline at one of its ends, possibly a read error. This rearrangement joins TRBV6-1 to TRBJ1-1, with 8 bases identical to TRBD1. Germline CDR1 and CDR2: MNHNS and SASEGT. The CDR3 extends over 15 amino acids. CDR3 DNA: TGTGGCAGCAGCGCCGGACAGGGAGGAGACACTGAAGCTTTCTTT. Protein sequence: CGSSAGQGGDTEAFF.

The CDR3 DNA reads as TGTGCCAGCAGTTTGGTTTCAGGGAGCAAAGCTTTCTTT. It codes for CASSLVSGSKAFF. The chain has TRBV12-3 or TRBV12-4 and TRBJ1-1; D might be TRBD1 (5 bases). The CDR3 runs to 13 residues. V was trimmed by 3 bases and J by 9 bases, leaving 14 bases between them.

This clonotype has only a few counts. The chain is built from TRBV20-1 and TRBJ2-5; TRBD1 matches 10 bases. CDR1 and CDR2 (germline): DFQATT, SNEGSKA (reference sequence). The CDR3 covers 14 residues. Germline trimming cut 2 bases from V and 4 bases from J; bases unmatched to any gene: 4. CDR3 sequence: CSARPGQGRETQYF. In DNA, the CDR3 is TGCAGTGCTAGACCGGGACAGGGGAGAGAGACCCAGTACTTC.

The chain is built from TRBV7-2 and TRBJ1-2; no definite D call. Germline CDR1 and CDR2: SGHTA and FQGNSA. Trimming removed 1 base from V and 4 bases from J, with 13 bases in between. CDR3 size: 15 residues. The chain's CDR3 is CASSLESGEGYGYTF. CDR3 nucleotide sequence: TGTGCCAGCAGCTTAGAAAGCGGGGAAGGCTATGGCTACACCTTC.

Worth noting for this clonotype: Relative to the germline gene, one junction end is altered; a read error may explain this. V usage is TRBV5-8 and J usage is TRBJ1-1; TRBD1 agrees at 7 bases. Germline CDR1 SGHTS, CDR2 YDEGEE. This CDR3 is built from 13 residues. The CDR3 loop reads CASSLDRAGEALF. CDR3 sequence (DNA): TGTGCCAGCAGCTTAGACAGGGCTGGTGAAGCTCTCTTT. The full variable domain, in which reference TRBV5-8 and TRBJ1-1 provide the parts outside the CDR3, is EAGVTQSPTHLIKTRGQQATLRCSPISGHTSVYWYQQALGLGLQFLLWYDEGEERNRGNFPPRFSGRQFPNYSSELNVNALELEDSALYLCASSLDRAGEALFGQGTRLTVV.